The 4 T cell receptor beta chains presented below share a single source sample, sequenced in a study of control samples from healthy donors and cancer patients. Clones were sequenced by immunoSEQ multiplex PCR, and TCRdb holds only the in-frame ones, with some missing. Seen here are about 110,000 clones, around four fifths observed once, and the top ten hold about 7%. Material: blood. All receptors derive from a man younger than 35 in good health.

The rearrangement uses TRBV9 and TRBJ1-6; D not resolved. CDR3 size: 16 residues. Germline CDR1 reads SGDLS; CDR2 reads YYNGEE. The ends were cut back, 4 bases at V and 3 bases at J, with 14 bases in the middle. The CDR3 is CASSSPIEDYNSPLHF. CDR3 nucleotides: TGTGCCAGCAGCTCCCCAATCGAGGACTATAATTCACCCCTCCACTTT.

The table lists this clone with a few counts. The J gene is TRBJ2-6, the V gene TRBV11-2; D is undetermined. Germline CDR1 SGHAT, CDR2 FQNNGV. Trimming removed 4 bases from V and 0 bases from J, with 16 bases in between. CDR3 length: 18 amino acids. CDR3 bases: TGTGCCAGCAGCTCGGGCCTATCTTCCAGCTCTGGGGCCAACGTCCTGACTTTC. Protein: CASSSGLSSSSGANVLTF. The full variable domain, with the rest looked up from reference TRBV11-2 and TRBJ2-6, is EAGVAQSPRYKIIEKRQSVAFWCNPISGHATLYWYQQILGQGPKLLIQFQNNGVVDDSQLPKDRFSAERLKGVDSTLKIQPAKLEDSAVYLCASSSGLSSSSGANVLTFGAGSRLTVL.

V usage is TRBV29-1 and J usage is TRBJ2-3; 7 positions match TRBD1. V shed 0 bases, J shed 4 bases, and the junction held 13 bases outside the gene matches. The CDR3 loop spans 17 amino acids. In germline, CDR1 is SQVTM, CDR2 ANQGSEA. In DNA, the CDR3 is TGCAGCGTTGAAGATTTCCGAAGGCAGGGGGTCGCAGATACGCAGTATTTT. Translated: CSVEDFRRQGVADTQYF.

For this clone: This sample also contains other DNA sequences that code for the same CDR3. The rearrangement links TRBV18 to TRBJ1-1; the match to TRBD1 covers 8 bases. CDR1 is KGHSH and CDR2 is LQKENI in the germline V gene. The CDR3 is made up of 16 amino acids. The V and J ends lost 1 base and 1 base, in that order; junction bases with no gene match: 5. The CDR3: CASSPHGGQENTEAFF. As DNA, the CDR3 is TGTGCCAGCTCACCACACGGGGGACAGGAGAACACTGAAGCTTTCTTT.